This T cell receptor beta chain is from a study of cytomegalovirus exposure and HLA in healthy donors. Study overall: Genetic ancestry analysis placed about 80% of the 398 donors that were genotyped in the Caucasian-associated cluster. Points from the study as a whole: A later analysis associated some 18,000 TCR beta sequences with HLA alleles at a 0.05 false discovery rate. An analysis was carried out at a later point. It showed that HLA-associated TCR beta chains were more clonally expanded than equally common non-associated chains.

The CDR3 contains 16 residues. With 1 base removed from V and 6 bases from J, the gap between germline ends came to 17 bases. Germline values: CDR1 SEHNR, CDR2 FQNEAQ (reference sequence). PCR primers comprised 60 Vbeta and 13 Jbeta primers. Clones were read by immunoSEQ multiplex PCR, and TCRdb kept only the in-frame ones, dropping some. Among roughly 89,000 clones listed, around four fifths were seen once. Notes on this clone: The antigen is undetermined.

The chain carries TRBV7-9 and TRBJ2-3; a possible D gene is TRBD2 (6 bases). Sequencing was carried out using PBMCs. The receptor comes from a young man in good health and CMV-seropositive. This CDR3 is CASSLGVLAHGDTQYF. CDR3 nucleotide sequence: TGTGCCAGCAGCTTAGGGGTACTAGCCCACGGGGATACGCAGTATTTT. The complete variable domain, with remaining parts taken from reference TRBV7-9 and TRBJ2-3, reads DTGVSQNPRHKITKRGQNVTFRCDPISEHNRLYWYRQTLGQGPEFLTYFQNEAQLEKSRLLSDRFSAERPKGSFSTLEIQRTEQGDSAMYLCASSLGVLAHGDTQYFGPGTRLTVL.